This T cell receptor beta chain was recovered during a study of blood T cells in healthy people across ages. Study information: For every two T cells, template switching captured about one barcoded beta molecule.

The study, taken as a whole, reports: The fall in TCR beta diversity per million T cells was roughly linear with age.

This clonotype was found a few times. Its target is not known. Germline V lookup: CDR1 DFQATT, CDR2 SNEGSKA (reference sequence). The CDR3 sequence is 14 residues long. V was shortened by 0 bases and J by 8 bases, with 14 bases between the two germline ends. Those donating, healthy Caucasian individuals from Russia, were aged roughly 6 to 100. A J-beta primer mix and a sample-barcoded 5' primer were used in a second PCR of about 6 to 12 cycles. Each cDNA was tagged by a template-switch adaptor containing 12 random nucleotides. Each CDR3 protein is one row after TCRdb ran MiXCR on the 5' RACE reads. The sample includes 700,000 or so distinct CDR3 sequences, less than 45% seen only once; the top ten take about 32%.

The chain combines TRBV20-1 with TRBJ2-1, with D unresolved. Sequenced sample: blood. The receptor was isolated from an elderly man in good health. The CDR3 sequence is CSARDTEAVYEQFF. The DNA of the CDR3 is TGCAGTGCTAGAGATACTGAGGCGGTCTATGAGCAGTTCTTC.